This T cell receptor (beta chain) derives from a study of Tregs in tolerant kidney transplant recipients (dated by TCRdb to the late 2010s). Background on the whole study: Transplants used related donors with nonmyeloablative bone marrow transplantation; mixed chimerism was transient in the human trials. TCRbeta sequencing was used in the study to identify donor-specific regulatory T cells before combined kidney and bone marrow transplantation, and the identified cells were then tracked after transplant.

Broad study findings and their caveats: In tolerant patients, donor-specific Tregs expanded more than Tregs overall, which suggests antigen-driven rather than nonspecific expansion. The most biologically relevant and donor-specific TCRbeta repertoire appeared to be identified by expanding Tregs with activated donor B cells. For some patients, the PCR primers changed as time went on, which meant samples from those patients could not be compared with one another at the nucleotide level. Although technical replication error seemed to be minimal, the question of biological reproducibility was not addressed directly. Because the study included only a small number of patients, the results must be confirmed in larger populations and under other immunosuppression protocols.

The sample's time point, from its label and the paper: blood sample drawn before combined kidney and bone marrow transplant. Unstimulated Tregs (CD4+CD25+CD127-), CD4+ non-Tregs (CD4+CD25-), CD4 and CD8 cells were FACS-sorted from thawed PBMCs. A few combined kidney and bone marrow transplant recipients from the ITN036ST trial were included as patients, and samples were available only from these trial subjects. Healthy control blood was separated into PBMCs by Ficoll density gradient and cryopreserved, and patient PBMCs were collected both before and after transplant. On this clone: This clone's antigen is unknown. The input lacks base qualities; no much larger clone sits a single base away.

For TCRbeta CDR3 sequencing, genomic DNA from the sorted cells was extracted using the QIAGEN DNeasy Blood and Tissue Kit. High-throughput TCRbeta CDR3 sequencing, including PCR amplification with bias correction and internal controls, was performed commercially through immunoSEQ. In the original analysis: A unique productive TCRbeta sequence was defined by the CDR3 nucleotide sequence when primers matched, and otherwise by the CDR3 amino acid sequence together with the Vbeta and Jbeta genes. To correct sorting error, sequences shared between sorted populations at a frequency ratio of 2:1 or less were removed; the rest were assigned to the higher population. Sequences were defined as donor-reactive when expanded at least 5-fold in CFSE-low cells versus unstimulated cells and present at a frequency of at least 0.01% in CFSE-low cells. Repertoire divergence was quantified by Jensen-Shannon divergence calculated from the top 100 TCRbeta sequences ranked by frequency. For any sample with multiple sequencing runs, sorting error was corrected in each run separately before the runs were pooled. TCRdb retrieved this table from immuneACCESS and kept in-frame rearrangements only. Not all clones are present; in checked studies, unresolved V genes account for under half, and no reason is known for the remainder. From that table come the V and J calls and clone size; the DNA was used to work out D and trimming. The sample includes 98,000 or so clones, with 90% observed a single time. Together, the top ten hold roughly 0.35% of the sample.

Sequencing was performed on CD4+ T cells from blood, taken before the transplant. The source is a human donor who received a combined kidney and bone marrow transplant.

The nucleotide sequence reads as follows: TGCGCCAGCAGCTTGTCCGGACAGGGCCACGAGCAGTACTTC. Its translation is CASSLSGQGHEQYF. The V and J genes are TRBV5-1 and TRBJ2-7, with 8 central nucleotides matching TRBD1. V and J are trimmed by 1 base and 5 bases, and the gene matches miss 5 bases of the junction. Inclusive of the bounding cysteine and phenylalanine, the CDR3 is 14 residues long. Only the CDR3 part of the read is kept: 42 bases, read in frame from the first base. The germline V gene yields SGHRS for CDR1 and YFSETQ for CDR2.